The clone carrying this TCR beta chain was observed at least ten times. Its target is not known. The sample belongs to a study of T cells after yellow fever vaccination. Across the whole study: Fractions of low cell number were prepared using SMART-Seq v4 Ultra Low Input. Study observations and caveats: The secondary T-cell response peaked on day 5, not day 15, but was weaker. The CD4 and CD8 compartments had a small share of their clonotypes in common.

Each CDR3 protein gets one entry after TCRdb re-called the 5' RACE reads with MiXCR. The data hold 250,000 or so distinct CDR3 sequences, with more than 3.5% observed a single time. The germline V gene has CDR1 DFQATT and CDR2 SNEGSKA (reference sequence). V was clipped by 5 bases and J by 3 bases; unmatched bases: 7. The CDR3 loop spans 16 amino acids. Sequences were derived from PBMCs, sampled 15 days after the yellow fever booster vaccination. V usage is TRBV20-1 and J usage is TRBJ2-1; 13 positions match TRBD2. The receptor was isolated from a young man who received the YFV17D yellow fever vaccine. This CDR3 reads CSALPGLAGDYNEQFF. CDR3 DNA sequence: TGCAGTGCTTTGCCTGGACTAGCGGGGGACTACAATGAGCAGTTCTTC.